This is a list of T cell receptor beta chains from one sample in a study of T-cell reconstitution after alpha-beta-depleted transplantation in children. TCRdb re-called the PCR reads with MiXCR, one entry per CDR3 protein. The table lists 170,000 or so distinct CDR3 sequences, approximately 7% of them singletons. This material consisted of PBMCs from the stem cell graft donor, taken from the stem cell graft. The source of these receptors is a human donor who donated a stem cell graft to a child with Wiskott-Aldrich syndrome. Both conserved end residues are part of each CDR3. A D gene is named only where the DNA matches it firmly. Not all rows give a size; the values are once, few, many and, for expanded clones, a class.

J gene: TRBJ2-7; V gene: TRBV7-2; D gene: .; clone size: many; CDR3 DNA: TGTGCCAGCAGCATAAGACAAGCCTACGAGCAGTACTTC; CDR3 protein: CASSIRQAYEQYF
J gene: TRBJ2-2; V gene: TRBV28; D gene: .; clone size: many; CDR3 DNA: TGTGCCAGCAGTGTCAGGAAGACGAACACCGGGGAGCTGTTTTTT; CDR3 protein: CASSVRKTNTGELFF
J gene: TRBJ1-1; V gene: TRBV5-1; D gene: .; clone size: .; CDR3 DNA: TGCGCCAGCAGCGATCCTATTTTAGGGAACACTGAAGCTTTCTTT; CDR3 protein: CASSDPILGNTEAFF
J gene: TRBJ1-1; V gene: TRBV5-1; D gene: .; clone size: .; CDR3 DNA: TGCGCCAGCAGCAGGACCGGGACCAACCTTGGGGTGAACACTGAAGCTTTCTTT; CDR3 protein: CASSRTGTNLGVNTEAFF
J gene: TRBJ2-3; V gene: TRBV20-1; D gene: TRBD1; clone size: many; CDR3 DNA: TGCAGTGCTAGAGATGAGGTCCAGGGGGATTCAGATACGCAGTATTTT; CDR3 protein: CSARDEVQGDSDTQYF
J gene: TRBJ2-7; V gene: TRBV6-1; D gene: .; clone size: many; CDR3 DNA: TGTGCCAGCAGTGGGCGGGGGCGCTACGAGCAGTACTTC; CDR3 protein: CASSGRGRYEQYF
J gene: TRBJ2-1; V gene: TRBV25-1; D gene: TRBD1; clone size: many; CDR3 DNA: TGTGCCAGCAGTGCGCCCGGGACAGGGGCCAATGAGCAGTTCTTC; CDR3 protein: CASSAPGTGANEQFF
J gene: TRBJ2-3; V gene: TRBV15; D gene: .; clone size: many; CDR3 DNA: TGTGCCACCAGCAGCCCCCGAGGTCAGGGCACAGATACGCAGTATTTT; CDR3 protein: CATSSPRGQGTDTQYF
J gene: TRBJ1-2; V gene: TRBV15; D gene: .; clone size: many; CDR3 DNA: TGTGCCACCAGCAGAGCGAAGAGGGCCGACTATGGCTACACCTTC; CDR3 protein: CATSRAKRADYGYTF
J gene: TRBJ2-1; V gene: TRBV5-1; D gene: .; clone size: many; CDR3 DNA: TGCGCCAGCAGCTCGACCTACTCCTACAATGAGCAGTTCTTC; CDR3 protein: CASSSTYSYNEQFF
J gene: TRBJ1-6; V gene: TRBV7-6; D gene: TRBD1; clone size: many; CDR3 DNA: TGTGCCAGCAGCTTAGCGCGGGGGACAGGCAATTCACCCCTCCACTTT; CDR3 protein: CASSLARGTGNSPLHF
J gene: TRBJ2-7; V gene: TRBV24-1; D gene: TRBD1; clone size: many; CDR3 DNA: TGTGCCACCAGTGACCCGACAGGGGGCTACGAGCAGTACTTC; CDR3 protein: CATSDPTGGYEQYF
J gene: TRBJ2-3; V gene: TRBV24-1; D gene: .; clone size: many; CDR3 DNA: TGTGCCACCAGTGAGAGGGGGATTTACACAGATACGCAGTATTTT; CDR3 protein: CATSERGIYTDTQYF